This TCR beta chain was captured by sequencing in a study of T cells after yellow fever vaccination. TCRdb re-called the 5' RACE reads with MiXCR, one entry per CDR3 protein. The sample records some 670,000 distinct CDR3 sequences, roughly an eighth being singletons. Trimming left V 6 bases short and J 9 bases short, with 24 bases between. The length of the CDR3 is 16 residues. Germline lookup yields CDR1 MNHNS and CDR2 SASEGT. This material consisted of PBMCs, taken on the day of the yellow fever booster vaccination. The source is a man aged 25 to 40 who received the YFV17D yellow fever vaccine. V usage is TRBV6-1 and J usage is TRBJ2-1; D gene ambiguous. The CDR3 sequence is CASRLLAMVRITEQFF. In nucleotides, the CDR3 is TGTGCCAGCAGGCTCCTTGCGATGGTTCGAATTACTGAGCAGTTCTTC.